A single sample is the source of the 16 T cell receptor beta chains below, sequenced in a study of blood T cell repertoires in COVID-19. Sequencing used immunoSEQ multiplex PCR; TCRdb keeps in-frame clones, though not all of them. The sample includes about 160,000 clones, around 87% of them seen just once. The sample comprised peripheral blood. All receptors come from a man between 18 and 29 years old with COVID-19, enrolled during active disease.

This rearrangement joins TRBV4-1 to TRBJ2-7; 10 bases fit TRBD2. V lost 8 bases to trimming and J lost 5 bases; unmatched junction nucleotides: 9. The CDR3 spans 14 residues. CDR1 and CDR2 (germline): MGHRA, YSYEKL. The CDR3: CASALAGVADEQYF. DNA for the CDR3: TGCGCCAGCGCCCTAGCGGGAGTTGCCGACGAGCAGTACTTC.

This chain connects TRBV15 to TRBJ2-7, with D possibly TRBD1 on 6 matching bases. The germline gives CDR1 LNHNV, CDR2 YYDKDF (reference sequence). V was trimmed by 0 bases and J by 3 bases, leaving 9 bases between them. This CDR3 is built from 14 residues. The CDR3 sequence: CATSRDRTDYEQYF. CDR3 sequence (DNA): TGTGCCACCAGCAGAGATCGGACAGACTACGAGCAGTACTTC.

This chain joins TRBV14 and TRBJ2-5; TRBD2 agrees at 11 bases. After removal of 1 base from V and 2 bases from J, the junction contained 9 bases not matched to a gene. The CDR3 has 18 residues. The germline gives CDR1 SGHDN, CDR2 FVKESK. CDR3 region: CASSQVISGRAIQETQYF. The CDR3 DNA follows: TGTGCCAGCAGCCAAGTGATTAGCGGGAGGGCCATTCAAGAGACCCAGTACTTC.

The chain carries TRBV25-1 and TRBJ2-3; TRBD1 matches at 9 bases. J lost 6 bases, V lost 2 bases, and 9 bases had no gene match. The CDR3 totals 16 residues. Germline V gene sequence: CDR1 MGHDK, CDR2 SYGVNS. CDR3 amino acids: CASSERTGAPTDTQYF. The CDR3 nucleotides read TGTGCCAGCAGTGAAAGGACAGGGGCGCCCACGGATACGCAGTATTTT.

This chain joins TRBV9 and TRBJ1-1; D gene uncertain. Germline V gene data show CDR1 as SGDLS and CDR2 as YYNGEE. The V and J ends lost 2 bases and 4 bases respectively, with 9 bases between them. There are 13 residues in the CDR3. The chain's CDR3 is CASSVGLITEAFF. In nucleotides, the CDR3 is TGTGCCAGCAGCGTTGGCTTAATCACTGAAGCTTTCTTT.

The genes are TRBV18 and TRBJ2-1; weak D call: TRBD2 (5 bases). The CDR3 is 15 amino acids. V lost 5 bases to trimming and J lost 3 bases, with 14 bases between them. In germline, CDR1 is KGHSH, CDR2 LQKENI. CDR3 DNA: TGTGCCAGCTCAGAAGTAGCGTTAAGCTACAATGAGCAGTTCTTC. Translated: CASSEVALSYNEQFF. The variable domain in full, completed from reference TRBV18 and TRBJ2-1, reads NAGVMQNPRHLVRRRGQEARLRCSPMKGHSHVYWYRQLPEEGLKFMVYLQKENIIDESGMPKERFSAEFPKEGPSILRIQQVVRGDSAAYFCASSEVALSYNEQFFGPGTRLTVL.

The chain has TRBV20-1 and TRBJ2-1, with D possibly TRBD2 on 5 matching bases. The CDR3 runs to 10 residues. Germline CDR1 DFQATT, CDR2 SNEGSKA (reference sequence). V dropped 1 base and J dropped 10 bases, with 5 bases sitting between them. The CDR3 here is CSARGLEQFF. The CDR3 nucleotides are TGCAGTGCTAGAGGACTAGAGCAGTTCTTC.

This rearrangement joins TRBV30 to TRBJ1-3; 8 bases are shared with TRBD1. This CDR3 is built from 15 residues. Germline V gene data show CDR1 as GTSNPN and CDR2 as SVGIG (reference sequence). V trimming: 4 bases; J trimming: 4 bases; junction bases outside the gene matches: 9. The CDR3 loop is CAWTGGSFAGNTIYF. CDR3 nucleotides: TGTGCCTGGACAGGGGGCAGTTTTGCCGGAAACACCATATATTTT.

DNA for the CDR3: TGCAGTGCTAGTAAAAACCCCTGGTTGGGGGACAGGCTGATGAACACTGAAGCTTTCTTT. This encodes CSASKNPWLGDRLMNTEAFF. The chain carries TRBV20-1 and TRBJ1-1, with 8 bases fitting TRBD1. The CDR3 extends over 20 amino acids. With V trimmed by 3 bases and J by 0 bases, 21 bases remained unmatched. Germline-derived CDR1 and CDR2 are DFQATT and SNEGSKA (reference sequence).

Notes on this clone: At one end the junction does not follow the germline gene, possibly because of a read error. The rearrangement uses TRBV12-3 or TRBV12-4 and TRBJ1-4; no definite D call. The CDR3 sequence is 13 residues long. CDR3 DNA: TGTGCCAGCAGTTTGTATGGCGGGGAAAAACTGCTTTTT. Encoded protein: CASSLYGGEKLLF.

The chain employs TRBV4-3 and TRBJ1-1; D unresolved. The length of the CDR3 is 19 residues. Germline CDR1 LGHNA, CDR2 YSLEER. Trimming removed 0 bases from V and 4 bases from J, with 24 bases in between. This CDR3 reads CASSQDNLGVAASGTEAFF. The CDR3 DNA follows: TGCGCCAGCAGCCAAGATAATTTGGGAGTGGCGGCCTCGGGCACTGAAGCTTTCTTT.

This rearrangement joins TRBV5-1 to TRBJ2-7, with D unclear. CDR1 and CDR2 from the germline V gene are SGHRS and YFSETQ. The CDR3 loop spans 12 amino acids. V lost 1 base, J lost 5 bases, and 7 bases lay in between. CDR3: CASSLKAHEQYF. Written as DNA, the CDR3 is TGCGCCAGCAGCTTGAAAGCTCACGAGCAGTACTTC.

The chain is built from TRBV27 and TRBJ1-6; weak D call: TRBD1 (6 bases). V lost 5 bases and J 12 bases, leaving 11 bases between the germline ends. Germline V CDR1 and CDR2: MNHEY, SMNVEV (reference sequence). This CDR3 has 12 amino acids. CDR3 loop: CASSPGHLPLHF. As DNA, the CDR3 is TGTGCCAGCAGTCCGGGACACCTACCCCTCCACTTT.

The J gene is TRBJ2-7, the V gene TRBV7-9, with 8 bases that match TRBD1. J gave up 4 bases and V 5 bases, and 10 bases lay outside the gene matches. The CDR3 loop spans 15 amino acids. The germline gives CDR1 SEHNR, CDR2 FQNEAQ (reference sequence). The CDR3 region is CASSLKPGQVYEQYF. CDR3 nucleotides: TGTGCCAGCAGCCTAAAACCGGGACAGGTTTACGAGCAGTACTTC.

V and J are TRBV6-5 and TRBJ2-7; 13 bases are a match to TRBD2. CDR3 length: 15 amino acids. Germline values: CDR1 MNHEY, CDR2 SVGAGI. The V and J ends lost 6 bases and 5 bases, in that order; junction bases with no gene match: 7. For the CDR3, the DNA is TGTGCCAGCAGATCCTGGACTAGCGGGAGCAACGAGCAGTACTTC. Amino acid sequence: CASRSWTSGSNEQYF.

The chain links TRBV7-2 to TRBJ2-7; maybe TRBD1 (6 bases). This CDR3 spans 16 amino acids. CDR1 is SGHTA and CDR2 is FQGNSA in the germline V gene. V was cut by 4 bases and J by 1 base, with 17 bases left in between. CDR3 loop: CASSSGLTGFSYEQYF. The CDR3, as DNA: TGTGCCAGCAGCTCTGGATTGACAGGTTTTTCCTACGAGCAGTACTTC.